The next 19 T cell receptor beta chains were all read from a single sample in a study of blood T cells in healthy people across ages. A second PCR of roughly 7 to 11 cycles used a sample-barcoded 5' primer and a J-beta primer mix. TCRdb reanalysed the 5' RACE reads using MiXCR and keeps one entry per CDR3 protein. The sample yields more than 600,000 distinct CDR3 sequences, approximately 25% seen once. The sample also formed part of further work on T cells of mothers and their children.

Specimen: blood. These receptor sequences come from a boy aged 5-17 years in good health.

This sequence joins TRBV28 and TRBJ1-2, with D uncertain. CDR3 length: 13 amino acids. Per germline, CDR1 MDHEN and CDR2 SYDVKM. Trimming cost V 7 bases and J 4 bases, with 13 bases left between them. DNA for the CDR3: TGTGCCAGCAACAGACCCCGGGGCTATGGCTACACCTTC. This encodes CASNRPRGYGYTF.

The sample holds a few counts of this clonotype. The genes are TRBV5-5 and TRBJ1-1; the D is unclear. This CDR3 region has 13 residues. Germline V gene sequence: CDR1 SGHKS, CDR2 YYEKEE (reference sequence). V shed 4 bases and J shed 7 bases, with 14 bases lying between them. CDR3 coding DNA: TGTGCCAGCAGCCGAAGGGTTTCGGATGAAGCTTTCTTT. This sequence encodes CASSRRVSDEAFF. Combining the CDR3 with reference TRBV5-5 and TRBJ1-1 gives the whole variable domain DAGVTQSPTHLIKTRGQQVTLRCSPISGHKSVSWYQQVLGQGPQFIFQYYEKEERGRGNFPDRFSARQFPNYSSELNVNALLLGDSALYLCASSRRVSDEAFFGQGTRLTVV.

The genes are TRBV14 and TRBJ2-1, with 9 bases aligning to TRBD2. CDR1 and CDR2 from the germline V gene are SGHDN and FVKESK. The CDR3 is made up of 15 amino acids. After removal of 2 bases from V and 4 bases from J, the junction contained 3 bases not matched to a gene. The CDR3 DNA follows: TGTGCCAGCAGCCAATCAAGCGGGGGGTACAATGAGCAGTTCTTC. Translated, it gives CASSQSSGGYNEQFF.

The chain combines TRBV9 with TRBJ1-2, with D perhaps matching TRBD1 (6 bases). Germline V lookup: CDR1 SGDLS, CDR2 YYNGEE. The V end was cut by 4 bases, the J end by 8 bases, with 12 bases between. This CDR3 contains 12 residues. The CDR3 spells CASSITGLGYTF. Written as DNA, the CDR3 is TGTGCCAGCAGCATTACAGGGCTAGGCTACACCTTC.

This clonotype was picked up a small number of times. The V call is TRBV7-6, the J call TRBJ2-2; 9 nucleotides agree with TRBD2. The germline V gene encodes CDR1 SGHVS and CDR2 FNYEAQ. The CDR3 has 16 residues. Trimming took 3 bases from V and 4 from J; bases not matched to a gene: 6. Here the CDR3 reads CASSFSSGMGTGELFF. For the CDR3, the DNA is TGTGCCAGCAGCTTCTCTAGCGGGATGGGCACCGGGGAGCTGTTTTTT. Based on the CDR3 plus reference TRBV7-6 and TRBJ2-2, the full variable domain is GAGVSQSPRYKVTKRGQDVALRCDPISGHVSLYWYRQALGQGPEFLTYFNYEAQQDKSGLPNDRFSAERPEGSISTLTIQRTEQRDSAMYRCASSFSSGMGTGELFFGEGSRLTVL.

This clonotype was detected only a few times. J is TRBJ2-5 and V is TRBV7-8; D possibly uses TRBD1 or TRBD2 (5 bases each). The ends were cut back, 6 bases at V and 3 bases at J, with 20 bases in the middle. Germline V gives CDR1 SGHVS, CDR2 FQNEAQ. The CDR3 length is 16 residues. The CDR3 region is CASRSPGPKTEETQYF. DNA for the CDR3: TGTGCCAGCAGGTCCCCGGGACCGAAGACGGAAGAGACCCAGTACTTC.

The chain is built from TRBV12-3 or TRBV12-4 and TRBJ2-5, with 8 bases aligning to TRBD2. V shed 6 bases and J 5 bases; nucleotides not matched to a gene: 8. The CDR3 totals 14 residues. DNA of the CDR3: TGTGCCAGCAGATCACTAGCGGTCTGGGAGACCCAGTACTTC. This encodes CASRSLAVWETQYF.

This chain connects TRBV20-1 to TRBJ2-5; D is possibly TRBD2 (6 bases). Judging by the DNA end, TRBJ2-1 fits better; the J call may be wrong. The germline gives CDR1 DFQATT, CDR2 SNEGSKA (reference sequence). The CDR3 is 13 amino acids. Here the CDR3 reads CSARLAVLNEQFF. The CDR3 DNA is TGCAGTGCTAGGTTAGCGGTCCTCAATGAGCAGTTCTTC.

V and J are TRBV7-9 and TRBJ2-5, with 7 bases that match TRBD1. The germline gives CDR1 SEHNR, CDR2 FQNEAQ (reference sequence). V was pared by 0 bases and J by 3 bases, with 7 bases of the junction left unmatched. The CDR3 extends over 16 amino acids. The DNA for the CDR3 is TGTGCCAGCAGCTTAGCCGGGACAGCTCCAAAAGAGACCCAGTACTTC. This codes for CASSLAGTAPKETQYF.

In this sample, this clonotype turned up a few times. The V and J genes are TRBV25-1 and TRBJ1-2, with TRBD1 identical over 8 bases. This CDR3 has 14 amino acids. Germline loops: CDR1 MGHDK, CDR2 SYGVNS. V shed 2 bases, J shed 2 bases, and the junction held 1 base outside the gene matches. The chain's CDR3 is CASSERTGNYGYTF. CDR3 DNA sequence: TGTGCCAGCAGTGAACGGACAGGGAACTATGGCTACACCTTC.

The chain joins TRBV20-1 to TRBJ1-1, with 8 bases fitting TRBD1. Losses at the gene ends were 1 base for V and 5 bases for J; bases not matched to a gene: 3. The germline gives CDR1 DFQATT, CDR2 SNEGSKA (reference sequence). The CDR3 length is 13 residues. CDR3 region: CSARGTGKTEAFF. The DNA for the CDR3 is TGCAGTGCTAGAGGGACAGGGAAGACTGAAGCTTTCTTT.

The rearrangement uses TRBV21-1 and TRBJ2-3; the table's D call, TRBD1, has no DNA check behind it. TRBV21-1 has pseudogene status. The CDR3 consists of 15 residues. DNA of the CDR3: TGTGCCAGCAGCAAAGCAGCGGGGGCCACAGATACGCAGTATTTT. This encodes CASSKAAGATDTQYF.

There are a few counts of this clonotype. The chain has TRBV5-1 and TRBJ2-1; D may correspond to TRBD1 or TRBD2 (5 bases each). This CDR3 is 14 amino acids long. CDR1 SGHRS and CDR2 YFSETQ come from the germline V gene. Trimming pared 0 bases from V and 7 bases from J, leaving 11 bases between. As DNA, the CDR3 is TGCGCCAGCAGCTTGGCCCCAGGGACGAATGAGCAGTTCTTC. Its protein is CASSLAPGTNEQFF.

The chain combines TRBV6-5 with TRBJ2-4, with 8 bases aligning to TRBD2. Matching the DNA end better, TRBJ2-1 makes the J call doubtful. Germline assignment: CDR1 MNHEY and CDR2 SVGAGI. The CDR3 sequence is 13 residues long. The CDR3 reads CASSPPGGYEQFF. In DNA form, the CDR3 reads TGTGCCAGCAGTCCACCGGGGGGGTATGAGCAGTTCTTC.

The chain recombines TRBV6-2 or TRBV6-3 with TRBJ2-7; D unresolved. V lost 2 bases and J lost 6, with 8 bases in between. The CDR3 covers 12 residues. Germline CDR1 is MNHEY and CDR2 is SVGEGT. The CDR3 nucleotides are TGTGCCAGCAGTTACGATGGACCCGAGCAGTACTTC. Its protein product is CASSYDGPEQYF.

CDR3 amino acids: CASSRQGSSEKLFF. The CDR3 DNA follows: TGTGCCAGCAGTCGACAGGGAAGTAGTGAAAAACTGTTTTTT. The J gene is TRBJ1-4, the V gene TRBV12-3 or TRBV12-4, with 7 bases lining up with TRBD1. This CDR3 comprises 14 residues. The ends lost 5 bases at V and 7 bases at J; junction bases unmatched: 7.

This CDR3 reads CASSDTHQETQYF. For the CDR3, the DNA is TGTGCCAGCAGCGACACCCACCAAGAGACCCAGTACTTC. This chain connects TRBV11-3 to TRBJ2-5; D is unresolved. CDR1 and CDR2 (germline): SGHNT, YENEEA. With 5 bases removed from V and 0 bases from J, the gap between germline ends came to 7 bases. The CDR3 is made up of 13 amino acids.

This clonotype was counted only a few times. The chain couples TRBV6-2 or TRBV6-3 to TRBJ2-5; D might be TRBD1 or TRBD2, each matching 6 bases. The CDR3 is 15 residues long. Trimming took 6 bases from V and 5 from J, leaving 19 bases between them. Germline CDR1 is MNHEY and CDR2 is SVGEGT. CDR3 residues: CASSPYRRRGETQYF. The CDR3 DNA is TGTGCCAGCAGCCCCTATCGCCGGAGGGGGGAGACCCAGTACTTC.

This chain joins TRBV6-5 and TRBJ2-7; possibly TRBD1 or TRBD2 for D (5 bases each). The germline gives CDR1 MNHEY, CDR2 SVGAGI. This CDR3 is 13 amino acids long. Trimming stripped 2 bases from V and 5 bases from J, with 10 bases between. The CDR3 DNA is TGTGCCAGCAGTTACATCGGGGACGACGAGCAGTACTTC. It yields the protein CASSYIGDDEQYF.